Following are 2 T cell receptor beta chains from one sample sequenced in a study of CD8 T cells in Susac syndrome. Random hexamers served to reverse transcribe roughly 0.5 to 1 ug RNA. From the immunoSEQ multiplex PCR reads, TCRdb called clonotypes with MiXCR, one entry per CDR3 protein. Of about 120,000 distinct CDR3 sequences listed, about 95% are singletons. Sequencing input: CD8+ T cells from PBMCs. All receptors come from a human donor with Susac syndrome.

The chain has TRBV7-2 and TRBJ1-4, with TRBD1 matching 8 bases. The ends lost 4 bases at V and 7 bases at J; junction bases unmatched: 8. Germline lookup yields CDR1 SGHTA and CDR2 FQGNSA. The CDR3 has 15 amino acids. The CDR3 loop reads CASSSSGGMGEKLFF. CDR3 nucleotide sequence: TGTGCCAGCAGCTCGTCAGGGGGCATGGGTGAAAAACTGTTTTTT.

This clonotype was picked up a small number of times. The chain couples TRBV4-1 to TRBJ2-7; D gene uncertain. CDR1 and CDR2 (germline): MGHRA, YSYEKL. Deletions cut 0 bases from V and 5 bases from J, with 11 bases between. This CDR3 region has 14 residues. The CDR3 region is CASSQETKGDEQYF. In DNA form, the CDR3 reads TGCGCCAGCAGCCAAGAGACGAAAGGAGACGAGCAGTACTTC.